This T cell receptor (beta chain) was retrieved from a study of cytomegalovirus exposure and HLA in healthy donors. TCRdb's table, derived via immunoSEQ multiplex PCR, lists solely in-frame clones and lacks some. The table has around 150,000 clones, 89% seen once. Worth noting for this clone: Its antigen is unidentified.

Whole-study results and caveats: In vitro, three CMV-associated chains proved specific for CMV antigens. According to a subsequent analysis, TCR clusters identified in the first cohort showed a tendency to co-occur across the 100 to 150 validation repertoires. Across donors, most TCRs were seen rarely, yet some public ones were widespread.

The CDR3 sequence is 17 residues long. Trimming cost V 0 bases and J 5 bases; bases outside gene matches: 10. Germline CDR1 SGDLS, CDR2 YYNGEE. The TCR comes from a woman younger than 30 in good health and CMV-seropositive. The chain couples TRBV9 to TRBJ2-4, with 8 positions matching TRBD1. Sample: PBMCs. CDR3 region: CASSVAPSGTGQNIQYF. The CDR3 nucleotides read TGTGCCAGCAGCGTAGCCCCCTCCGGGACAGGCCAAAACATTCAGTACTTC.